The clone carrying this TCR beta chain has a count of ten or more. The antigen is unknown. The time point: newly diagnosed GD, antithyroid drugs for less than 3 months. The TCR library used RNA extracted from PBMCs. These data belong to a study of regulatory T cells in long-lasting Graves disease. iRepertoire HTBI primers and Arm-PCR of CDR3 regions built TCR beta libraries. One entry per CDR3 protein results from TCRdb running MiXCR on the multiplex PCR reads. The sample holds 200,000 to 250,000 distinct CDR3 sequences, around 20% seen once. The CDR3 totals 16 residues. Trimming took 4 bases from V and 7 from J, leaving 17 bases between them. CDR1 and CDR2 from the germline V gene are SEHNR and FQNEAQ (reference sequence). Study observations and caveats: Favoring TRBV28, TRBJ1-2 and TRBJ2-5 was a feature seen in persistent disease.

The chain recombines TRBV7-9 with TRBJ1-6; a weak D match, TRBD1 (5 bases). Sequences were derived from peripheral blood mononuclear cells (PBMCs), sampled at new diagnosis, from a patient treated with antithyroid drugs. The TCR sequence derives from a female donor with Graves disease. CDR3 residues: CASSSRRDGENSPLHF. CDR3 DNA: TGTGCCAGCAGCTCACGCCGGGACGGTGAAAATTCACCCCTCCACTTT.